This T cell receptor beta chain stems from a study of circulating and synovial CD4+ cells in juvenile arthritis. Patients with active juvenile idiopathic arthritis donated these samples. Data came from immunoSEQ multiplex PCR; TCRdb stores just in-frame clones and leaves some out. The table lists fewer than 40,000 clones, around 93% of them singletons. The CDR3 is 15 residues long. V lost 0 bases and J 6 bases, leaving 12 bases between the germline ends. Germline V gene lookup returns CDR1 LNHNV and CDR2 YYDKDF (reference sequence). The rearrangement uses TRBV15 and TRBJ1-5; the D gene is possibly TRBD1 (5 bases). This TCR was sampled from a human donor with juvenile idiopathic arthritis. Sequencing was carried out using CD4+ T cells from blood. CDR3 amino acids: CATSREIRGTQPQHF. DNA for the CDR3: TGTGCCACCAGCAGAGAGATACGGGGGACTCAGCCCCAGCATTTT.